This entry concerns a single T cell receptor beta chain. Its specific antigen is unknown. Base qualities are not at hand, and no much larger clone is one base apart. This entry belongs to a study of cytomegalovirus exposure and HLA in healthy donors (dated by TCRdb to the late 2010s). A note on the overall study: A later analysis indicated that the 120 or so validation repertoires were generated on the platform also employed for the roughly 650 repertoires of the first cohort. The study aimed to test whether cataloging public T cell receptors could reveal signatures of past pathogen exposure. A separate validation cohort of 100 to 150 different subjects was used in addition to the 666-subject first cohort. The study combined high-throughput TCR immunosequencing, statistical association of individual TCRs with disease status, and machine learning to predict cytomegalovirus infection status.

The library was generated by the immunoSEQ multiplex PCR assay. Per the authors' processing: A statistical classification framework was built for diagnosing cytomegalovirus status from the catalog of TCR beta chain sequences. TCRdb's version of the immuneACCESS table is confined to in-frame rearrangements and falls short of the full clone set. An unresolved V gene accounts for under half of the shortfall where checked; the remainder is of unknown origin. V and J calls and clone size are copied from that table; D and trimming were computed from the DNA. Recorded for this sample are just over 80,000 clones; about 96% of them occurred a single time. The ten top clones hold 1.3% of the sample. What the work shows at the level of the full study, not this receptor alone: The validation cohort had no HLA typing available for a later analysis, so co-occurrence within that cohort was assessed over all 110 or so repertoires. In the study, approximately 160 TCR beta chains were listed as associated with cytomegalovirus. Most TCR sequences were observed very rarely across donors, whereas some public TCRs were present in many individuals. The classifier was reported to diagnose cytomegalovirus status with high specificity and sensitivity in both the original cohort and the validation cohort. The authors suggested that the approach could potentially be extended to other disease states and immunological phenotypes. Subsequent analysis determined that TCRs grouped into clusters in the first cohort also showed a tendency toward co-occurrence across the roughly 110 validation repertoires, and roughly 95% of cluster scores exceeded 0. Three of the identified cytomegalovirus-associated TCR beta chains were confirmed in vitro to be specific for cytomegalovirus antigens.

Separate from the roughly 650-subject first cohort, the validation cohort of about 110 subjects was the group to which the donors belonged. The receptor was derived from a young woman in good health and CMV-seronegative. Sequences were obtained from PBMCs.

The CDR3 is CASSATGQNTF. The nucleotide sequence reads TGTGCCAGCAGTGCCACGGGACAGAACACCTTC. The V gene is TRBV6-5 and the J gene is TRBJ1-2, with 7 central nucleotides matching TRBD1. Here V drops 5 bases and J drops 12 bases, and the junction holds 6 bases not matched to any gene. For CDR1 and CDR2, the germline V gene lists MNHEY and SVGAGI. The cysteine opens and the phenylalanine closes a CDR3 of 11 amino acids. CDR3 DNA only is kept here, 33 bases in frame from base 1.